This T cell receptor beta chain is drawn from a study of beta chain features in type 1 diabetes. Study background: Cell yields, gender and age were comparable in patients and healthy donors. Analysis included 107,917,701 sorted cells drawn from all samples. Study observations and caveats: Here, the possible influence of HLA type (on TCRB rearrangement) remained unresolved. In every one of the four CD4+ subsets, TCRB CDR3s were moderately but significantly shorter in Type 1 diabetes patients. For cells with high TCR expression, cDNA sequencing could yield over-representation.

Points on this clone: Antigen specificity is unknown.

The isolated RNA, all of it, was reverse transcribed, so expressed TCRB transcripts were what got sequenced. Clones were sequenced by immunoSEQ multiplex PCR, and TCRdb holds only the in-frame ones, with some missing. The sample includes 52,000 or so clones, approximately 52% seen only once; the top ten take 2.6%. CDR1 is LNHDA and CDR2 is SQIVND in the germline V gene (reference sequence). V lost 4 bases to trimming and J lost 3 bases, with 12 bases between them. The CDR3 extends over 14 amino acids. This TCR came from a woman between 40 and 50 years old with type 1 diabetes. Material for sequencing was Tregs from blood. The chain employs TRBV19 and TRBJ1-1; D might be TRBD1 (6 bases). The CDR3 here is CASSTEQGHTEAFF. The CDR3 bases are TGTGCCAGTAGTACCGAACAGGGACACACTGAAGCTTTCTTT.